Listed below are T cell receptor beta chains from one sample, sequenced in a study of T cells after yellow fever vaccination. TCRdb recomputed calls from the 5' RACE reads with MiXCR, one row per CDR3 protein. This table has about 300,000 distinct CDR3 sequences, 6.8% appearing once. The sample in question was PBMCs, obtained about 41 days after the first yellow fever vaccination. These receptors were obtained from a young man who received the YFV17D yellow fever vaccine. Each CDR3 is given with its conserved first and last residue. Each record gives: clone size, J gene, V gene, D gene, CDR3 DNA, CDR3 protein. A D gene is named only where the DNA matches it firmly. Some rows mark clone size as missing; the rest say once, few, many or name a class of expanded clone.

clone_size: few; j_call: TRBJ2-1; v_call: TRBV7-9; d_call: NA; cdr3_nt: TGTGCCAGCAGCCCGCCCGCCAGGGGCAACTACAATGAGCAGTTCTTC; cdr3_aa: CASSPPARGNYNEQFF
clone_size: few; j_call: TRBJ2-5; v_call: TRBV11-2; d_call: NA; cdr3_nt: TGTGCCAGCAGCCCTCGGGTAGGGGACGAGACCCAGTACTTC; cdr3_aa: CASSPRVGDETQYF
clone_size: many; j_call: TRBJ1-5; v_call: TRBV9; d_call: NA; cdr3_nt: TGTGCCAGCAGCGTAGATGGGAATCAGCCCCAGCATTTT; cdr3_aa: CASSVDGNQPQHF
clone_size: few; j_call: TRBJ2-5; v_call: TRBV5-1; d_call: TRBD2; cdr3_nt: TGCGCCAGCAGCTTGGCTAGCGGGAGCCGTCCTGACCAAGAGACCCAGTACTTC; cdr3_aa: CASSLASGSRPDQETQYF
clone_size: many; j_call: TRBJ2-2; v_call: TRBV7-2; d_call: NA; cdr3_nt: TGTGCCAGCACAAGGGGACCCACCGGGGAGCTGTTTTTT; cdr3_aa: CASTRGPTGELFF
clone_size: NA; j_call: TRBJ2-2; v_call: TRBV6-2/TRBV6-3; d_call: NA; cdr3_nt: TGTGCCAGCAGTTACCCTATTACAGGGAACACCGGGGAGCTGTTTTTT; cdr3_aa: CASSYPITGNTGELFF
clone_size: many; j_call: TRBJ2-3; v_call: TRBV7-2; d_call: TRBD2; cdr3_nt: TGTGCCAGCAGCTCGGGACTAGCGGGGAGTACGCAGTATTTT; cdr3_aa: CASSSGLAGSTQYF
clone_size: NA; j_call: TRBJ1-2; v_call: TRBV27; d_call: TRBD1; cdr3_nt: TGTGCCAGCAGGACAGGGGTGGCTGGCTACACCTTC; cdr3_aa: CASRTGVAGYTF
clone_size: NA; j_call: TRBJ1-6; v_call: TRBV7-9; d_call: NA; cdr3_nt: TGTGCCAGCAGCCCGGGTCTTTATAATTCACCCCTCCACTTT; cdr3_aa: CASSPGLYNSPLHF
clone_size: many; j_call: TRBJ2-5; v_call: TRBV12-3/TRBV12-4; d_call: NA; cdr3_nt: TGTGCCAGCAGTTTAGACAAGTCGACCCAGTACTTC; cdr3_aa: CASSLDKSTQYF
clone_size: NA; j_call: TRBJ2-5; v_call: TRBV7-9; d_call: TRBD2; cdr3_nt: TGTGCCAGCAGCCGGTGGCGGGGGATCATGATGGAGACCCAGTACTTC; cdr3_aa: CASSRWRGIMMETQYF
clone_size: many; j_call: TRBJ1-1; v_call: TRBV19; d_call: NA; cdr3_nt: TGTGCCAGTAGCCCGGGGCAGGTAAACACTGAAGCTTTCTTT; cdr3_aa: CASSPGQVNTEAFF
clone_size: NA; j_call: TRBJ2-1; v_call: TRBV2; d_call: NA; cdr3_nt: TGTGCCATCAGTTTAGACGTCGGCAGGCCTTCGTTCAATGAGCAGTTCTTC; cdr3_aa: CAISLDVGRPSFNEQFF
clone_size: few; j_call: TRBJ2-1; v_call: TRBV11-2; d_call: TRBD1; cdr3_nt: TGTGCCAGCAGCGGACAGGGGATCGATGAGCAGTTCTTC; cdr3_aa: CASSGQGIDEQFF
clone_size: NA; j_call: TRBJ2-1; v_call: TRBV7-9; d_call: TRBD2; cdr3_nt: TGTGCCAGCAGCCCCGGGCGAGCGGGGGCGTACAATGAGCAGTTCTTC; cdr3_aa: CASSPGRAGAYNEQFF
clone_size: few; j_call: TRBJ1-2; v_call: TRBV29-1; d_call: TRBD1; cdr3_nt: TGCAGCGTTGAAGATCCAGGGGGCAGGGGCTACACCTTC; cdr3_aa: CSVEDPGGRGYTF
clone_size: NA; j_call: TRBJ1-2; v_call: TRBV7-6; d_call: TRBD1; cdr3_nt: TGTGCCAGCAGCCCACAGACAGGGAGCGGCTACACCTTC; cdr3_aa: CASSPQTGSGYTF
clone_size: many; j_call: TRBJ2-3; v_call: TRBV11-2; d_call: TRBD1; cdr3_nt: TGTGCCAGCAGCTTAGTGGGAAGATCAGGGGGCGGCACAGATACGCAGTATTTT; cdr3_aa: CASSLVGRSGGGTDTQYF
clone_size: NA; j_call: TRBJ2-7; v_call: TRBV20-1; d_call: NA; cdr3_nt: TGCTGTTCCACGGACGCGAGGAGCTCCTACGAGCAGTACTTC; cdr3_aa: CCSTDARSSYEQYF
clone_size: few; j_call: TRBJ1-2; v_call: TRBV12-3/TRBV12-4; d_call: NA; cdr3_nt: TGTGCCAGCAGGGACTGGGGCTATGGCTACACCTTC; cdr3_aa: CASRDWGYGYTF
clone_size: few; j_call: TRBJ2-3; v_call: TRBV5-1; d_call: TRBD1; cdr3_nt: TGCGCCAGCAGCCCATATCAGGGGGCAGATACGCAGTATTTT; cdr3_aa: CASSPYQGADTQYF
clone_size: many; j_call: TRBJ2-5; v_call: TRBV20-1; d_call: NA; cdr3_nt: TGCAGTGCTAGTTCGGGGTATAGCGAGACCCAGTACTTC; cdr3_aa: CSASSGYSETQYF
clone_size: few; j_call: TRBJ2-1; v_call: TRBV7-3; d_call: NA; cdr3_nt: TGTGCCAGCAGCTTAACAGGGGGTCTTTCCTACAATGAGCAGTTCTTC; cdr3_aa: CASSLTGGLSYNEQFF